Presented here are 26 T cell receptor beta chains from one specimen sequenced in a study of untreated major depressive disorder. Sequencing was performed with immunoSEQ multiplex PCR; in TCRdb, only in-frame clones are kept and a portion is missing. The sample has more than 20,000 clones; approximately 95% are singletons. The sequencing sample was made of CD4+ T cells from PBMCs. The receptors derive from a man between 25 and 39 years old in good health.

The V and J genes are TRBV18 and TRBJ2-5, with D hard to call. This CDR3 is 13 amino acids long. Germline lookup yields CDR1 KGHSH and CDR2 LQKENI. V dropped 3 bases and J dropped 1 base, with 6 bases sitting between them. The CDR3 sequence is CASSPAIQETQYF. The CDR3 region has the DNA TGTGCCAGCTCACCCGCGATCCAAGAGACCCAGTACTTC.

The V gene is TRBV4-1, the J gene TRBJ2-7; unclear D gene. This CDR3 region has 12 residues. Trimming left V 4 bases short and J 6 bases short, with 10 bases between. CDR1 is MGHRA, CDR2 YSYEKL, per germline. The CDR3 is CASSRPGPEQYF. In DNA, the CDR3 is TGCGCCAGCAGCCGCCCGGGTCCCGAGCAGTACTTC.

This clone has just a few counts. V gene TRBV20-1 combines with J gene TRBJ2-5, with a weak D call TRBD2 (5 bases). The germline CDR1 and CDR2 sequences are DFQATT and SNEGSKA (reference sequence). The germline V and J ends were trimmed by 5 bases and 5 bases, with 9 bases remaining between them. The CDR3 length is 11 residues. In DNA form, the CDR3 reads TGCAGTGCTCTCCCGGGGGAGACCCAGTACTTC. Residues: CSALPGETQYF.

V gene TRBV7-9 combines with J gene TRBJ1-1; D might be TRBD1 (5 bases). Germline V gene sequence: CDR1 SEHNR, CDR2 FQNEAQ (reference sequence). V was cut by 0 bases and J by 11 bases, with 13 bases left in between. The CDR3 is 13 residues long. CDR3 DNA sequence: TGTGCCAGCAGCTTAGCGGGGGGGATTGGCGCTTTCTTT. Translated: CASSLAGGIGAFF.

The chain has TRBV5-1 and TRBJ2-2; no definite D call. Germline V gene data show CDR1 as SGHRS and CDR2 as YFSETQ. This CDR3 is built from 14 residues. Trimming pared 0 bases from V and 6 bases from J, leaving 9 bases between. The DNA of the CDR3 is TGCGCCAGCAGCTTGGCACCCGTCCCCGGGGAGCTGTTTTTT. Translation gives CASSLAPVPGELFF.

This chain connects TRBV5-6 to TRBJ2-3; the D is unclear. V was cut by 1 base and J by 9 bases, with 9 bases left in between. Germline CDR1 and CDR2: SGHDT and YYEEEE. There are 12 residues in the CDR3. CDR3 coding DNA: TGTGCCAGCAGCTTGAGGGTTTTAACGCAGTATTTT. It specifies CASSLRVLTQYF.

This rearrangement joins TRBV27 to TRBJ1-5; 7 bases line up with TRBD1. The CDR3 spans 15 residues. The germline gives CDR1 MNHEY, CDR2 SMNVEV (reference sequence). V dropped 4 bases and J dropped 2; count of bases not matched to a gene: 5. The CDR3 is CASSYRGEGNQPQHF. CDR3 bases: TGTGCCAGCAGTTACAGGGGTGAGGGCAATCAGCCCCAGCATTTT.

The chain carries TRBV29-1 and TRBJ2-1; D gene unclear. CDR3 length: 14 amino acids. Trimming took 4 bases from V and 1 from J, leaving 11 bases between them. Germline lookup yields CDR1 SQVTM and CDR2 ANQGSEA. The CDR3 sequence: CSVGLLLSYNEQFF. Written as DNA, the CDR3 is TGCAGCGTTGGTCTCCTGTTGTCCTACAATGAGCAGTTCTTC.

The chain couples TRBV29-1 to TRBJ2-7; 7 nucleotides match TRBD1. The germline gives CDR1 SQVTM, CDR2 ANQGSEA. The trim removed 7 bases at V and 3 bases at J, leaving 6 bases unmatched. The CDR3 has 12 amino acids. The CDR3 coding sequence is TGCAGCGGCTCAGGGGGTGGCTACGAGCAGTACTTC. This sequence encodes CSGSGGGYEQYF.

V gene TRBV29-1 combines with J gene TRBJ1-1; 8 bases align to TRBD1. The CDR3 loop spans 13 amino acids. Germline V gene lookup returns CDR1 SQVTM and CDR2 ANQGSEA. The J segment lost 6 bases and the V segment lost 7 bases, leaving 10 bases of the junction unmatched. The DNA of the CDR3 is TGCAGCGCCCGGACAGGGAGAAATTCTGAAGCTTTCTTT. Residues: CSARTGRNSEAFF. The full variable domain, its missing parts supplied by reference TRBV29-1 and TRBJ1-1, is SAVISQKPSRDICQRGTSLTIQCQVDSQVTMMFWYRQQPGQSLTLIATANQGSEATYESGFVIDKFPISRPNLTFSTLTVSNMSPEDSSIYLCSARTGRNSEAFFGQGTRLTVV.

The J gene is TRBJ2-2, the V gene TRBV5-1; 8 positions match TRBD1. CDR3 length: 14 residues. Trimming at V came to 3 bases and at J to 7 bases, leaving 5 bases not matched to a gene. Germline CDR1 SGHRS, CDR2 YFSETQ. In DNA, the CDR3 is TGCGCCAGCAGCTCAGGGGGCGCGGACGGGGAGCTGTTTTTT. This codes for CASSSGGADGELFF.

This chain's CDR3 is CASSQDGTVTYEQYF. CDR3 DNA: TGTGCCAGCAGCCAAGATGGGACGGTAACCTACGAGCAGTACTTC. The chain is built from TRBV4-2 and TRBJ2-7, with D perhaps being TRBD1 or TRBD2 (5 bases each). V lost 0 bases to trimming and J lost 2 bases, with 11 bases between them. In germline, CDR1 is LGHNA, CDR2 YNFKEQ. The CDR3 extends over 15 amino acids.

This chain links TRBV9 with TRBJ1-1; a weak D match, TRBD1 (6 bases). The CDR3 totals 15 residues. Trimming took off 0 bases at V and 1 base at J, with 10 bases between the two ends. The germline V gene has CDR1 SGDLS and CDR2 YYNGEE. CDR3: CASSVEGGQNTEAFF. DNA for the CDR3: TGTGCCAGCAGCGTAGAGGGGGGCCAGAACACTGAAGCTTTCTTT.

The chain recombines TRBV4-1 with TRBJ1-1; no clear D gene. Germline CDR1 is MGHRA and CDR2 is YSYEKL. This CDR3 has 13 residues. With 4 bases removed from V and 5 bases from J, the gap between germline ends came to 11 bases. CDR3 nucleotide sequence: TGCGCCAGCAGCCCCGGGCCGGGGACTGAAGCTTTCTTT. Residues: CASSPGPGTEAFF.

The rearrangement links TRBV29-1 to TRBJ1-4; no clear D. V gave up 5 bases and J gave up 8 bases, with 12 bases separating them. The CDR3 covers 12 residues. Germline-derived CDR1 and CDR2 are SQVTM and ANQGSEA. The CDR3 spells CSVQEGGEKLFF. CDR3 sequence (DNA): TGCAGCGTTCAGGAGGGAGGGGAAAAACTGTTTTTT.

This clone was detected once. This chain connects TRBV9 to TRBJ2-1; D assignment may be TRBD1 or TRBD2 (5 bases each). V lost 0 bases and J lost 5, with 18 bases in between. The CDR3 length is 17 residues. Per the germline V gene, CDR1 is SGDLS and CDR2 is YYNGEE. The DNA for the CDR3 is TGTGCCAGCAGCGTAGCCTCGGGACGGAATGTAAACAATGAGCAGTTCTTC. Translation: CASSVASGRNVNNEQFF. The complete variable domain, with remaining parts taken from reference TRBV9 and TRBJ2-1, reads DSGVTQTPKHLITATGQRVTLRCSPRSGDLSVYWYQQSLDQGLQFLIQYYNGEERAKGNILERFSAQQFPDLHSELNLSSLELGDSALYFCASSVASGRNVNNEQFFGPGTRLTVL.

This chain connects TRBV19 to TRBJ1-4; D is undetermined. V gave up 10 bases and J gave up 7 bases, with 16 bases separating them. This CDR3 contains 13 residues. Germline V CDR1 and CDR2: LNHDA, SQIVND (reference sequence). The CDR3 DNA reads TGTGCCACTCTTGGGCTAGCGGGTGAAAAACTGTTTTTT. It codes for CATLGLAGEKLFF.

V usage is TRBV4-3 and J usage is TRBJ2-7; D uncertain. CDR1 and CDR2 from the germline V gene are LGHNA and YSLEER. The CDR3 spans 16 residues. V gave up 1 base and J gave up 5 bases, with 18 bases separating them. The CDR3 is CASSQVLKGGDHEQYF. CDR3 in DNA: TGCGCCAGCAGCCAAGTCCTCAAGGGCGGCGACCACGAGCAGTACTTC.

The chain has TRBV6-5 and TRBJ2-7; 8 bases are a match to TRBD1. This CDR3 has 14 residues. Germline V gene lookup returns CDR1 MNHEY and CDR2 SVGAGI. Losses at the gene ends were 4 bases for V and 4 bases for J; bases not matched to a gene: 6. In nucleotides, the CDR3 is TGTGCCAGCAGTTTGACAGGGGTGGCATACGAGCAGTACTTC. This translates into CASSLTGVAYEQYF.

The chain combines TRBV29-1 with TRBJ2-7; D is tentatively TRBD1 or TRBD2 (6 bases each). Trimming left V 0 bases short and J 11 bases short, with 14 bases between. Germline V gene sequence: CDR1 SQVTM, CDR2 ANQGSEA. There are 12 residues in the CDR3. For the CDR3, the DNA is TGCAGCGTTGAAGAATGGGGGGCTCTGGAGTACTTC. It encodes CSVEEWGALEYF.

V and J are TRBV5-1 and TRBJ2-7; D is uncertain. CDR3 length: 17 amino acids. Trimming shortened V by 3 bases and J by 5 bases, and 24 bases separated the two germline ends. Germline loops: CDR1 SGHRS, CDR2 YFSETQ. The DNA of the CDR3 is TGCGCCAGCAGCTCCCAACCCAGAGACACGCCCTCTCACGAGCAGTACTTC. It codes for CASSSQPRDTPSHEQYF.

The rearrangement joins TRBV2 to TRBJ2-7; D ambiguous. The germline V gene has CDR1 SNHLY and CDR2 FYNNEI. Trimming removed 2 bases from V and 5 bases from J, with 4 bases in between. The CDR3 contains 11 residues. The CDR3 reads CASSEPNEQYF. Here the CDR3 DNA reads TGTGCCAGCAGTGAACCTAACGAGCAGTACTTC.

The chain carries TRBV9 and TRBJ1-2, with 7 bases matching TRBD1. From germline, CDR1 is SGDLS and CDR2 YYNGEE. This CDR3 spans 14 amino acids. V was clipped by 4 bases and J by 6 bases; unmatched bases: 9. DNA of the CDR3: TGTGCCAGCAGCCCATCAGGGCAGGGGGATGGCTACACCTTC. This translates into CASSPSGQGDGYTF. Complete variable domain (other parts from reference TRBV9 and TRBJ1-2): DSGVTQTPKHLITATGQRVTLRCSPRSGDLSVYWYQQSLDQGLQFLIQYYNGEERAKGNILERFSAQQFPDLHSELNLSSLELGDSALYFCASSPSGQGDGYTFGSGTRLTVV.

The chain is built from TRBV10-3 and TRBJ2-3; D might be TRBD1 (6 bases). V lost 8 bases to trimming and J lost 2 bases, with 14 bases between them. Germline loops: CDR1 ENHRY, CDR2 SYGVKD. This CDR3 region has 14 residues. The CDR3 sequence: CAISGQLDTDTQYF. CDR3 nucleotides: TGTGCCATCTCTGGACAGCTCGACACAGATACGCAGTATTTT.

This chain uses TRBV4-1 with TRBJ1-1, with a possible D match to TRBD1 (5 bases). Trimming shortened V by 1 base and J by 5 bases, and 14 bases separated the two germline ends. The CDR3 length is 15 residues. CDR1 and CDR2 (germline): MGHRA, YSYEKL. This CDR3 reads CASSQVGRVRTEAFF. The CDR3 DNA reads TGCGCCAGCAGCCAAGTGGGCAGGGTGAGGACTGAAGCTTTCTTT.

J is TRBJ2-1 and V is TRBV5-4, with 8 nucleotides matching TRBD2. CDR1 SGHNT and CDR2 YYREEE come from the germline V gene (reference sequence). Trimming took 2 bases from V and 12 from J; bases not matched to a gene: 4. The CDR3 contains 12 residues. The CDR3 reads CASSFRTSRQFF. The DNA of the CDR3 is TGTGCCAGCAGCTTTCGGACTAGCAGGCAGTTCTTC.